Given below is one TCR beta chain in context. Antigen specificity is unknown. The CDR3 extends over 15 amino acids. The V gene end was trimmed by 0 bases and the J gene end by 0 bases; junction bases not matched to a gene: 5. In germline, CDR1 is DFQATT, CDR2 SNEGSKA (reference sequence). This entry is derived from a study of CD8 T cells in ankylosing spondylitis. MiXCR, run by TCRdb on the 5' RACE reads, gives a single entry per CDR3 protein. The table has 150,000 or so distinct CDR3 sequences, 8.5% to 10% seen once. Study-wide findings and caveats: Ankylosing spondylitis blood appeared to carry a characteristic TCR beta motif of roughly 8 highly homologous variants. Existing reports had already noted some motif variants in reactive arthritis synovial fluid and blood. Disease-linked clones proved CD8+ and comparatively uncommon in peripheral blood. Clones linked to disease were reported to show significant enrichment in matched ankylosing spondylitis synovial fluid.

Sequencing was carried out using blood, either unsorted or a sorted T cell fraction (not recorded which). The TCR was taken from a female donor with ankylosing spondylitis or in good health (not recorded which). This rearrangement joins TRBV20-1 to TRBJ2-7; 7 bases agree with TRBD2. CDR3 sequence: CSAREAAGYSYEQYF. As DNA, the CDR3 is TGCAGTGCTAGAGAGGCAGCGGGATACTCCTACGAGCAGTACTTC.